This T cell receptor beta chain is drawn from a study of OX40 agonist ivuxolimab in advanced cancers. Study information: Dosing consisted of intravenous ivuxolimab at 0.01 to 10 mg/kg every 2 weeks. Partial responses, seen in three patients, involved one hepatocellular carcinoma and two cutaneous melanomas. Overall study findings and caveats: Expanded clones were, on average, more numerous in CD8+ T cells than in CD4+.

Here immunoSEQ multiplex PCR was the method, and the copy in TCRdb shows in-frame clones only, minus some. The table records around 53,000 clones, 80% to 85% of them present only once. As concerns this clone: No antigen is known for it.

Trimming took 4 bases from V and 4 from J; bases not matched to a gene: 6. CDR1 LGHNA and CDR2 YSLEER come from the germline V gene. The length of the CDR3 is 15 residues. Patients with autoimmune history or systemic immunosuppression were excluded. The chain recombines TRBV4-3 with TRBJ2-5; 10 bases align to TRBD2. The sequence was collected from an adult with an advanced solid tumor such as melanoma, head and neck, liver or kidney cancer. The specimen comprised CD4+ or CD8+ T cells sorted from blood, sampled in a trial of the OX40 agonist ivuxolimab. CDR3 loop: CASSPRWTSGETQYF. CDR3 in DNA: TGCGCCAGCAGCCCGCGCTGGACTAGCGGAGAGACCCAGTACTTC.